These T cell receptor beta chains were read from a single sample in a study of cytomegalovirus exposure and HLA in healthy donors. Clones were read by immunoSEQ multiplex PCR, and TCRdb kept only the in-frame ones, dropping some. The data hold fewer than 350,000 clones, with around 90% observed a single time. Sequencing was carried out using PBMCs. The receptors were gathered from a woman younger than 30 in good health and CMV-seronegative. Both conserved end residues are part of each CDR3. A D gene is named only where the DNA matches it firmly. The size entry is marked missing in some rows and otherwise reads once, few, many or a size class.

d_gene: -; v_gene: TRBV30; j_gene: TRBJ2-6; abundance: -; CDR3nt: TGTGCCTGGAGTGTAGGGGCGTCTGGGGCCAACGTCCTGACTTTC; CDR3aa: CAWSVGASGANVLTF
d_gene: TRBD2; v_gene: TRBV2; j_gene: TRBJ2-3; abundance: -; CDR3nt: TGTGCCAGCAGTTACGGACTAGCGGGGGATCAATTCACAGATACGCAGTATTTT; CDR3aa: CASSYGLAGDQFTDTQYF
d_gene: -; v_gene: TRBV6-6; j_gene: TRBJ1-5; abundance: once; CDR3nt: TGTGCCAGCAGTCCCCGAGGTATGAATCAGCCCCAGCATTTT; CDR3aa: CASSPRGMNQPQHF
d_gene: TRBD2; v_gene: TRBV11-3; j_gene: TRBJ2-2; abundance: -; CDR3nt: TGTGCCAGCAGCTTAGGACTAGCGGGGGGAGCCGGCACCGGGGAGCTGTTTTTT; CDR3aa: CASSLGLAGGAGTGELFF
d_gene: TRBD1; v_gene: TRBV6-5; j_gene: TRBJ2-5; abundance: -; CDR3nt: TGTGCCAGCAGTAAGGGGACAGGCCGAGTGGCGACCCAGTACTTC; CDR3aa: CASSKGTGRVATQYF
d_gene: -; v_gene: TRBV11-2; j_gene: TRBJ2-2; abundance: once; CDR3nt: TGTGCCAGCAGCTTAACGGGGAAGGGCACCGGGGAGCTGTTTTTT; CDR3aa: CASSLTGKGTGELFF
d_gene: -; v_gene: TRBV5-1; j_gene: TRBJ2-1; abundance: -; CDR3nt: TGCGCCAGCAGCTCGGGGGTTCTGTTCTTC; CDR3aa: CASSSGVLFF
d_gene: -; v_gene: TRBV5-8; j_gene: TRBJ2-4; abundance: -; CDR3nt: TGTGCCAGCAGCGGTCTACAGGATATAGCCAAAAACATTCAGTACTTC; CDR3aa: CASSGLQDIAKNIQYF
d_gene: -; v_gene: TRBV2; j_gene: TRBJ2-1; abundance: -; CDR3nt: TGTGCCAGCAGGGACAGTTACAATGAGCAGTTCTTC; CDR3aa: CASRDSYNEQFF
d_gene: -; v_gene: TRBV9; j_gene: TRBJ2-3; abundance: -; CDR3nt: TGTGCCAGCAGCGTAAGCGGGTCTTTCTCAGATACGCAGTATTTT; CDR3aa: CASSVSGSFSDTQYF
d_gene: -; v_gene: TRBV10-3; j_gene: TRBJ2-7; abundance: -; CDR3nt: TGTGCCATCAGTGCTCAGGAGGGCTACGAGCAGTACTTC; CDR3aa: CAISAQEGYEQYF
d_gene: TRBD1; v_gene: TRBV5-1; j_gene: TRBJ1-3; abundance: -; CDR3nt: TGCGCCAGCAGCGTGACAGGGTCTGGAAACACCATATATTTT; CDR3aa: CASSVTGSGNTIYF
d_gene: TRBD2; v_gene: TRBV7-9; j_gene: TRBJ2-1; abundance: -; CDR3nt: TGTGCCAGCAGCTCGGGACTAGCTGGGCACAATGAGCAGTTCTTC; CDR3aa: CASSSGLAGHNEQFF
d_gene: -; v_gene: TRBV14; j_gene: TRBJ2-7; abundance: -; CDR3nt: TGTGCCAGCAGCCAAGGGGGGGCCTACGAGCAGTACTTC; CDR3aa: CASSQGGAYEQYF
d_gene: TRBD1; v_gene: TRBV27; j_gene: TRBJ1-1; abundance: -; CDR3nt: TGTGCCAGCAGGATGCAGGGGGACACTGAAGCTTTCTTT; CDR3aa: CASRMQGDTEAFF
d_gene: TRBD2; v_gene: TRBV11-1; j_gene: TRBJ2-7; abundance: -; CDR3nt: TGTGCCAGCAGCTTTAGCGGGGGCCCCTACGAGCAGTACTTC; CDR3aa: CASSFSGGPYEQYF
d_gene: -; v_gene: TRBV6-5; j_gene: TRBJ1-2; abundance: -; CDR3nt: TGTGCCAGCAGTTCTCCGGACAGCGACTATGGCTACACCTTC; CDR3aa: CASSSPDSDYGYTF
d_gene: -; v_gene: TRBV4-2; j_gene: TRBJ1-1; abundance: -; CDR3nt: TGTGCCAGCAGCCCGGGAATAGCCCCGACTGAAGCTTTCTTT; CDR3aa: CASSPGIAPTEAFF
d_gene: -; v_gene: TRBV2; j_gene: TRBJ2-1; abundance: -; CDR3nt: TGTGCCAGCAGTCCATTCGCCGGGACTGCTTACAATGAGCAGTTCTTC; CDR3aa: CASSPFAGTAYNEQFF
d_gene: TRBD1; v_gene: TRBV30; j_gene: TRBJ1-2; abundance: -; CDR3nt: TGTGCCTGCGGACAGGGGTTAGGCTATGGCTACACCTTC; CDR3aa: CACGQGLGYGYTF
d_gene: TRBD2; v_gene: TRBV5-4; j_gene: TRBJ2-1; abundance: -; CDR3nt: TGTGCCAGCAGCCCCTTAGCGGGGGGTCTCTACAATGAGCAGTTCTTC; CDR3aa: CASSPLAGGLYNEQFF
d_gene: TRBD1; v_gene: TRBV5-4; j_gene: TRBJ2-3; abundance: -; CDR3nt: TGTGCCAGCAGCATAACTCGACAGGGGAGCACAGATACGCAGTATTTT; CDR3aa: CASSITRQGSTDTQYF
d_gene: -; v_gene: TRBV7-6; j_gene: TRBJ1-2; abundance: -; CDR3nt: TGTGCCAGCAGCCGTATCTCTCAGGGATCCTATGGCTACACCTTC; CDR3aa: CASSRISQGSYGYTF
d_gene: -; v_gene: TRBV30; j_gene: TRBJ1-1; abundance: -; CDR3nt: TGTGCCCGACAGCGGGGCGACGAAGCTTTCTTT; CDR3aa: CARQRGDEAFF
d_gene: -; v_gene: TRBV9; j_gene: TRBJ1-2; abundance: -; CDR3nt: TGTGCCAGCAGCGTACATCGGCAGGGGTTCTATGGCTACACCTTC; CDR3aa: CASSVHRQGFYGYTF
d_gene: TRBD1; v_gene: TRBV18; j_gene: TRBJ2-3; abundance: -; CDR3nt: TGTGCCAGCTCAGGATCTCGGACAGGGGGCACAGATACGCAGTATTTT; CDR3aa: CASSGSRTGGTDTQYF
d_gene: -; v_gene: TRBV15; j_gene: TRBJ1-5; abundance: once; CDR3nt: TGTGCCACCAGCAGTGACTTCGGACAGCCACTCCAGTATAGCAATCAGCCCCAGCATTTT; CDR3aa: CATSSDFGQPLQYSNQPQHF